This T cell receptor beta chain was profiled in a study of blood T cell repertoires in COVID-19. About the study: The United States, Italy and Spain were the sources of the acute and convalescent COVID-19 samples. From T cells, B-cell-depleted T cells, or PBMCs came the material, which was cDNA or gDNA.

In germline, CDR1 is SGHTA, CDR2 FQGNSA. The V gene lost 6 bases and the J gene lost 2 bases, with 13 bases spanning the gap. This CDR3 region has 14 residues. In the original workflow: By means of reference gene primer amplification, nucleated cell counts were estimated. TCRdb's table, derived via immunoSEQ multiplex PCR, lists solely in-frame clones and lacks some. The V and J calls and clone size come from that table; D and trimming were worked out from the DNA. This sample yields approximately 160,000 clones, of which 84% are seen a single time; roughly 8% belongs to the top ten. The receptor was derived from a man between 35 and 55 years old who had recovered from COVID-19. V is TRBV7-2 and J is TRBJ1-2; a weak D match, TRBD1 (5 bases). The sequenced material came from peripheral blood. CDR3 protein: CASSSMEGNYGYTF. CDR3 DNA sequence: TGTGCCAGCAGTAGCATGGAGGGGAACTATGGCTACACCTTC.